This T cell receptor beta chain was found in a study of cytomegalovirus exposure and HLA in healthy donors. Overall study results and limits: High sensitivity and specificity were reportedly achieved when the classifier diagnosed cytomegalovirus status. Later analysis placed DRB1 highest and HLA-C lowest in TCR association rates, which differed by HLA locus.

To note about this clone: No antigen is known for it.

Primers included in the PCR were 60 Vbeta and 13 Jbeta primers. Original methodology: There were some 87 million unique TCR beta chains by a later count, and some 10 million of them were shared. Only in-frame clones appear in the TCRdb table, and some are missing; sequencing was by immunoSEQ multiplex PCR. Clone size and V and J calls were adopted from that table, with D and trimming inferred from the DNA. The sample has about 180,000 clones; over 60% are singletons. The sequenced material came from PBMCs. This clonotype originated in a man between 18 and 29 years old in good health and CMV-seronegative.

The DNA of the CDR3 is TGTGCCAGCAGCTTACTTGCGGGGACCACCTACGAGCAGTACTTC. Protein product: CASSLLAGTTYEQYF. The V and J genes are TRBV7-3 and TRBJ2-7; perhaps TRBD2 as D (6 bases). Germline CDR1 reads SGHTA; CDR2 reads FQGTGA. V lost 2 bases and J lost 2, with 13 bases in between. This CDR3 has 15 residues.